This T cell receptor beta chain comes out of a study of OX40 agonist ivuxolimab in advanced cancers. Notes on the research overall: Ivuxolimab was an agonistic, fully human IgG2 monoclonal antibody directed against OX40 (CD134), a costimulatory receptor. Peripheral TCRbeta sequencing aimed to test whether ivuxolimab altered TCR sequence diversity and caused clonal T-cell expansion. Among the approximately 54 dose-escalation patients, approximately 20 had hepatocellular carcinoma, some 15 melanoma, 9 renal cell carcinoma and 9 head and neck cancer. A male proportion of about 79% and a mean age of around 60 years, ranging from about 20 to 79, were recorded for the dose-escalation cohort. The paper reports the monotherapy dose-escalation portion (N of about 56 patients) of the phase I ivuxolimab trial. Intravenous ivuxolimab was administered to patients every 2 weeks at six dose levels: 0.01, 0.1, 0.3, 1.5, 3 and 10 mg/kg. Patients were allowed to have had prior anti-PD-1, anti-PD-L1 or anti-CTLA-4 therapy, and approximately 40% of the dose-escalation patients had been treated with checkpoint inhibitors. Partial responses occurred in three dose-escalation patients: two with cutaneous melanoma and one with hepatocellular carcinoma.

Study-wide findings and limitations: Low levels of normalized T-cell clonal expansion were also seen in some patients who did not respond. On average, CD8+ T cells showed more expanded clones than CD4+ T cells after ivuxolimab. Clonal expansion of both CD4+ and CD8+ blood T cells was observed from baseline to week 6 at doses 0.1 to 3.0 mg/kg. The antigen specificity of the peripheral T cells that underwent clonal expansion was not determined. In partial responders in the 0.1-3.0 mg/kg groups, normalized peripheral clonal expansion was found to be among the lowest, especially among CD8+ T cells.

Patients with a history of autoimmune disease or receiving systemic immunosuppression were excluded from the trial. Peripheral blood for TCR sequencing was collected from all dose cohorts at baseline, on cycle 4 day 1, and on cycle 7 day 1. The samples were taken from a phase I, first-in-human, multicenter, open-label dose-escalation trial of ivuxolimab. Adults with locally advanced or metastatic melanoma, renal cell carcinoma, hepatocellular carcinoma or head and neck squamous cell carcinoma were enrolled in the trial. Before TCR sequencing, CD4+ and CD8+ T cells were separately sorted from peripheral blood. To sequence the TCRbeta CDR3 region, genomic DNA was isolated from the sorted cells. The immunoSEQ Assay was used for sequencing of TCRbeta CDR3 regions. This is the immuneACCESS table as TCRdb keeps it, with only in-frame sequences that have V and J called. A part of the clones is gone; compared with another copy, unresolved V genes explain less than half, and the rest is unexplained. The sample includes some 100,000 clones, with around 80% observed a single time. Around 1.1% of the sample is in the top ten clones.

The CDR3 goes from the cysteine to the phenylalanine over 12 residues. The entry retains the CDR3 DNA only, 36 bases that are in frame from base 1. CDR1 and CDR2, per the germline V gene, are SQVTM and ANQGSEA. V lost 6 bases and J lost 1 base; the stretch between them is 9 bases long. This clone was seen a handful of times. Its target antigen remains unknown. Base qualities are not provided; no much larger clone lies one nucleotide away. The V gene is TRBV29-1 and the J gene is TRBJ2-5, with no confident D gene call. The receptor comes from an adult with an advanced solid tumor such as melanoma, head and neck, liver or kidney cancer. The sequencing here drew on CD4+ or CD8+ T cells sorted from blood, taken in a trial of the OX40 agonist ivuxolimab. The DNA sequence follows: TGCAGCGTCGACATAGCCCAAGAGACCCAGTACTTC. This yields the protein CSVDIAQETQYF.